Here is one TCR beta chain with its context. Its antigen is still unknown. The entry originates in a study of CD8 T cells in Susac syndrome. Study details: Within the group of sequenced Susac syndrome patients, roughly six had active disease and 8 or 9 were in remission. Broader study findings: Expansion of clones was not seen in the CD4+ T cell repertoires of Susac syndrome.

This CDR3 region has 14 residues. V lost 3 bases and J lost 8; bases outside the gene matches: 9. CDR1 and CDR2 (germline): SQVTM, ANQGSEA. Reverse transcription of about 0.5 to 1 ug RNA used random hexamers. TCRdb recomputed calls from the immunoSEQ multiplex PCR reads with MiXCR, one row per CDR3 protein. The sample holds about 200,000 distinct CDR3 sequences; 91% are singletons and the top ten take approximately 0.086%. V is TRBV29-1 and J is TRBJ1-2, with 10 nucleotides matching TRBD1. Sequences were obtained from CD4+ T cells from PBMCs. The receptor was isolated from a human donor with Susac syndrome. This CDR3 reads CSVDLGGTGVGYTF. The CDR3 DNA reads as TGCAGCGTTGATCTCGGAGGGACAGGGGTCGGCTACACCTTC.